Following are 11 T cell receptor beta chains from one sample sequenced in a study of blood T cell repertoires in COVID-19. Clones were read by immunoSEQ multiplex PCR, and TCRdb kept only the in-frame ones, dropping some. The sample gives some 240,000 clones, roughly 87% of which show up once; around 4.6% is in the top ten. Sequenced sample: peripheral blood. These receptors originate from a woman aged 40 to 50 who had recovered from COVID-19.

This rearrangement joins TRBV24-1 to TRBJ2-1, with 9 bases lining up with TRBD1. The CDR3 loop spans 16 amino acids. The germline V gene encodes CDR1 KGHDR and CDR2 SFDVKD. V lost 1 base to trimming and J lost 9 bases; unmatched junction nucleotides: 9. The CDR3 loop reads CATSDLGTGKRSEQFF. In nucleotides, the CDR3 is TGTGCCACCAGTGATTTAGGGACAGGGAAACGGAGTGAGCAGTTCTTC.

This clone has a single count. This chain uses TRBV5-1 with TRBJ1-1; the match to TRBD1 covers 12 bases. V lost 4 bases, J lost 8 bases, and 3 bases stayed unmatched. Germline CDR1 and CDR2: SGHRS and YFSETQ. CDR3 length: 13 amino acids. The CDR3 here is CASSTGQGAEAFF. In DNA, the CDR3 is TGCGCCAGCAGCACGGGACAGGGGGCCGAAGCTTTCTTT.

The CDR3 coding sequence is TGTGCCAGCAGGGTCGGACAGGGAACTAATGAAAAACTGTTTTTT. It specifies CASRVGQGTNEKLFF. The rearrangement joins TRBV28 to TRBJ1-4, with TRBD1 matching 8 bases. Looked up from germline, CDR1 is MDHEN and CDR2 is SYDVKM. Trimming cost V 6 bases and J 1 base; bases outside gene matches: 4. The CDR3 sequence is 15 residues long.

The V gene is TRBV27, the J gene TRBJ2-2, with 8 bases fitting TRBD1. Germline loops: CDR1 MNHEY, CDR2 SMNVEV (reference sequence). The CDR3 runs 13 residues. The trim removed 8 bases at V and 6 bases at J, leaving 5 bases unmatched. DNA of the CDR3: TGTGCCAGCGGACAGGGAGGTCCCGGGGAGCTGTTTTTT. It translates to CASGQGGPGELFF.

The rearrangement joins TRBV5-4 to TRBJ2-1, with 8 nucleotides matching TRBD2. V shed 4 bases, J shed 6 bases, and the junction held 6 bases outside the gene matches. This CDR3 has 14 amino acids. Germline values: CDR1 SGHNT, CDR2 YYREEE (reference sequence). The CDR3: CASSQQAGANEQFF. For the CDR3, the DNA is TGTGCCAGCAGCCAGCAAGCGGGGGCCAATGAGCAGTTCTTC. Filled out from reference TRBV5-4 and TRBJ2-1, the complete variable domain reads ETGVTQSPTHLIKTRGQQVTLRCSSQSGHNTVSWYQQALGQGPQFIFQYYREEENGRGNFPPRFSGLQFPNYSSELNVNALELDDSALYLCASSQQAGANEQFFGPGTRLTVL.

The chain links TRBV7-2 to TRBJ2-7; D not resolved. The V gene's germline CDR1 is SGHTA and CDR2 FQGNSA. V was shortened by 2 bases and J by 3 bases, with 11 bases between the two germline ends. The CDR3 is made up of 14 amino acids. CDR3 amino acids: CASSLTNTVYEQYV. CDR3 sequence (DNA): TGTGCCAGCAGCTTAACGAACACCGTCTACGAGCAGTACGTC.

J is TRBJ2-3 and V is TRBV29-1, with D perhaps TRBD2 (5 bases). Germline CDR1 reads SQVTM; CDR2 reads ANQGSEA. Trimming cost V 0 bases and J 7 bases, with 14 bases left between them. The CDR3 totals 14 residues. The CDR3 DNA follows: TGCAGCGTTGAAGATCGGGTGCTCGGGAATACGCAGTATTTT. The encoded protein is CSVEDRVLGNTQYF.

The rearrangement joins TRBV19 to TRBJ1-6, with D unresolved. CDR1 and CDR2 (germline): LNHDA, SQIVND (reference sequence). The V end was cut by 3 bases, the J end by 5 bases, with 8 bases between. The CDR3 length is 14 residues. CDR3 region: CASSIAQNNSPLHF. In DNA, the CDR3 is TGTGCCAGTAGTATCGCTCAGAATAATTCACCCCTCCACTTT.

V and J are TRBV6-5 and TRBJ1-3; D might be TRBD1 (6 bases). Trimming cost V 6 bases and J 1 base, with 10 bases left between them. The CDR3 totals 14 residues. Germline CDR1 is MNHEY and CDR2 is SVGAGI. DNA for the CDR3: TGTGCCAGCAGCGGGGGGGCTTCTGGAAACACCATATATTTT. It encodes CASSGGASGNTIYF.

V gene TRBV30 combines with J gene TRBJ2-3; D unclear. Germline loops: CDR1 GTSNPN, CDR2 SVGIG (reference sequence). The CDR3 length is 14 residues. Trimming pared 6 bases from V and 0 bases from J, leaving 13 bases between. CDR3 coding DNA: TGTGCCTGCCACCCTGTCACTAGCACAGATACGCAGTATTTT. Translated: CACHPVTSTDTQYF.

V gene TRBV18 combines with J gene TRBJ1-5; 7 bases match TRBD1. This CDR3 has 15 amino acids. Germline-derived CDR1 and CDR2 are KGHSH and LQKENI. J lost 6 bases, V lost 6 bases, and 11 bases had no gene match. CDR3 in amino acids: CASSPGTAVVQPQHF. In nucleotides, the CDR3 is TGTGCCAGCTCCCCCGGGACAGCAGTAGTTCAGCCCCAGCATTTT.